This TCR beta chain is drawn from a study of blood T cell repertoires in COVID-19. Study context: Samples taken during acute and convalescent COVID-19 were collected in the United States, Italy and Spain. From T cells, B-cell-depleted T cells, or PBMCs came the material, which was cDNA or gDNA.

Seattle cases were enrolled at active infection and followed longitudinally. Original data processing: For nucleated cells, counts were estimated from reference gene primer amplification. Some clones are missing from TCRdb's copy, which holds only in-frame ones; the method was immunoSEQ multiplex PCR. V and J calls and clone size are given by that table; D and trimming were obtained from the DNA. The repertoire consists of roughly 340,000 clones, with around 87% occurring once and the leading ten covering about 6%. The receptor's source is a woman aged 45-59 years with COVID-19, enrolled during active disease. Sequencing used peripheral blood.

The CDR3 loop is CAISPDRPKETQYF. Written as DNA, the CDR3 is TGTGCCATCAGTCCGGACAGACCAAAGGAGACCCAGTACTTC. This chain links TRBV10-3 with TRBJ2-5, with D possibly being TRBD1 (6 bases). Trimming removed 5 bases from V and 5 bases from J, with 15 bases in between. CDR3 length equals 14 residues. Germline assignment: CDR1 ENHRY and CDR2 SYGVKD.